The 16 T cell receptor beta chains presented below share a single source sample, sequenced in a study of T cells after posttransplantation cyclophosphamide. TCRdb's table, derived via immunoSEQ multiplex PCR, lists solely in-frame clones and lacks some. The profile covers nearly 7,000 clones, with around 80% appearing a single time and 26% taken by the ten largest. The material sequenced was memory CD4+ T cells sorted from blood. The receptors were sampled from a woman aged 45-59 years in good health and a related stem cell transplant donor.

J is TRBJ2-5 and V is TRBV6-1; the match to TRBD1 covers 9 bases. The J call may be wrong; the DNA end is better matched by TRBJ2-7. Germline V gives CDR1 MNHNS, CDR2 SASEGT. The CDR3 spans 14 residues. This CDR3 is CASSKRQGGYEQYF. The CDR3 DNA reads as TGTGCCAGCAGTAAGAGACAGGGGGGCTACGAGCAGTACTTC.

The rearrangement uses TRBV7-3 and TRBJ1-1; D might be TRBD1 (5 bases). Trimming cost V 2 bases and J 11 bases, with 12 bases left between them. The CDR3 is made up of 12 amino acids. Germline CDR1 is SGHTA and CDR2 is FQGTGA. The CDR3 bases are TGTGCCAGCAGCTTAGATGGCAGGGATGCTTTCTTT. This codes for CASSLDGRDAFF.

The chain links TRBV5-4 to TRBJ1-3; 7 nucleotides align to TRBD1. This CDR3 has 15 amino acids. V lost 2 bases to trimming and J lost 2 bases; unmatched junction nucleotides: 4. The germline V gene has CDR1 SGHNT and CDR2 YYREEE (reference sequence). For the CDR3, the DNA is TGTGCCAGCAGCTTACAGGGGTCCGCTGGAAACACCATATATTTT. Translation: CASSLQGSAGNTIYF.

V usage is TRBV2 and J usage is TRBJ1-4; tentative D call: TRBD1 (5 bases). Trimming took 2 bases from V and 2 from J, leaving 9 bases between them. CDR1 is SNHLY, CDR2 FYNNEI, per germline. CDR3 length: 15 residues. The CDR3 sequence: CASSEPRGTNEKLFF. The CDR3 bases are TGTGCCAGCAGTGAACCGCGGGGGACTAATGAAAAACTGTTTTTT.

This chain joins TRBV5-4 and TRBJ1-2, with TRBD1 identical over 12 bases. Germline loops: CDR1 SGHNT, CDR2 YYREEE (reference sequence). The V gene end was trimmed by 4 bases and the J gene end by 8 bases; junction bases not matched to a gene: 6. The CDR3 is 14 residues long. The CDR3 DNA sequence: TGTGCCAGCAGCCAGGGACAGGGGGCTGGGGGCTACACCTTC. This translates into CASSQGQGAGGYTF.

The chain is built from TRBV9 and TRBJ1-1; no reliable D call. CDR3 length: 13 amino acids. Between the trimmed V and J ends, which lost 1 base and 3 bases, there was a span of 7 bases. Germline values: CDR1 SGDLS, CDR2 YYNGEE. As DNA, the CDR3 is TGTGCCAGCAGCGTATATGAGGACACTGAAGCTTTCTTT. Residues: CASSVYEDTEAFF.

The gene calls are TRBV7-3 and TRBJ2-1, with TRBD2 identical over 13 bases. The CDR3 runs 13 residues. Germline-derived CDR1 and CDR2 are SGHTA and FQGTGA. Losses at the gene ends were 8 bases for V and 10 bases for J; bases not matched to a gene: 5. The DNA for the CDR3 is TGTGCCAGCGGGACTAGCGGGATCGGCGAGCAGTTCTTC. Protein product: CASGTSGIGEQFF.

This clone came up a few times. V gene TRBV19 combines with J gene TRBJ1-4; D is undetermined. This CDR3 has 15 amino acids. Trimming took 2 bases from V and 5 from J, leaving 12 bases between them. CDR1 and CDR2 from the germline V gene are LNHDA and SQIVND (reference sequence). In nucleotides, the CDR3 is TGTGCCAGTAGTATATGGGCGAGGGAAAATGAAAAACTGTTTTTT. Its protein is CASSIWARENEKLFF.

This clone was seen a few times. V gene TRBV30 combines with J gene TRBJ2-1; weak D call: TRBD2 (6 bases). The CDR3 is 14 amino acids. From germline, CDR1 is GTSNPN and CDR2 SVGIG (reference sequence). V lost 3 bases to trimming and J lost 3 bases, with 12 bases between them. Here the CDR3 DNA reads TGTGCCTGGAGGGGTAGCGGACACTACAATGAGCAGTTCTTC. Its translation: CAWRGSGHYNEQFF.

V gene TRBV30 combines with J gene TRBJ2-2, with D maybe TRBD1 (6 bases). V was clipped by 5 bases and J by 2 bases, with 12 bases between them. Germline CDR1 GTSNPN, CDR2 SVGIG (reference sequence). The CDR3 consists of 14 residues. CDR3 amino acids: CAWAPGTNTGELFF. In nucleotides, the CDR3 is TGTGCCTGGGCTCCAGGGACAAACACCGGGGAGCTGTTTTTT.

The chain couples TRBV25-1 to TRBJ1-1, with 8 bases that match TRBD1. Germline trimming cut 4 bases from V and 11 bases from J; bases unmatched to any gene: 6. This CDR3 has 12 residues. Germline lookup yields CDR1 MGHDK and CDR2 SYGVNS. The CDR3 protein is CASSGGTGLAFF. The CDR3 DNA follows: TGTGCCAGCAGTGGGGGGACAGGTCTCGCTTTCTTT. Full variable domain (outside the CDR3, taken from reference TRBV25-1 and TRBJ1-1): EADIYQTPRYLVIGTGKKITLECSQTMGHDKMYWYQQDPGMELHLIHYSYGVNSTEKGDLSSESTVSRIRTEHFPLTLESARPSHTSQYLCASSGGTGLAFFGQGTRLTVV.

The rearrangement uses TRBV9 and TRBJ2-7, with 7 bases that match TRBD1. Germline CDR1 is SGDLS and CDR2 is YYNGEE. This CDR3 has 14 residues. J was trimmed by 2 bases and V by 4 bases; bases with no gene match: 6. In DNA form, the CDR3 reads TGTGCCAGCAGCACCCAGGGGGTTCCCTACGAGCAGTACTTC. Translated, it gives CASSTQGVPYEQYF.

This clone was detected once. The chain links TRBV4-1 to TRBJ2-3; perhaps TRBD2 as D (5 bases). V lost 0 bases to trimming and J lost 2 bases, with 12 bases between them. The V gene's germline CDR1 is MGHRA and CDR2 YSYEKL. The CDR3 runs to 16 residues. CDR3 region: CASSQDPRAYTDTQYF. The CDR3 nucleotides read TGCGCCAGCAGCCAAGATCCGCGGGCCTACACAGATACGCAGTATTTT.

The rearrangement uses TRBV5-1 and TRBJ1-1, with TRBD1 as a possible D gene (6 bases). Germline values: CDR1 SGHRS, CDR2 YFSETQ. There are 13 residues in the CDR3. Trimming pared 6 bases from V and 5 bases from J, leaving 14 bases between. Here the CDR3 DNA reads TGCGCCAGCACCCTACAGGGAGAGACTGAAGCTTTCTTT. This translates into CASTLQGETEAFF. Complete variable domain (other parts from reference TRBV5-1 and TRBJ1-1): KAGVTQTPRYLIKTRGQQVTLSCSPISGHRSVSWYQQTPGQGLQFLFEYFSETQRNKGNFPGRFSGRQFSNSRSEMNVSTLELGDSALYLCASTLQGETEAFFGQGTRLTVV.

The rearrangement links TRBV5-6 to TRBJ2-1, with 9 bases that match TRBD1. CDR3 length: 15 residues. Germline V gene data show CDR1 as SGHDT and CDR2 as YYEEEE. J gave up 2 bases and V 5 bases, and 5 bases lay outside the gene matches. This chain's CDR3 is CASRRRQGAYNEQFF. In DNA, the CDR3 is TGTGCCAGCAGGCGTAGACAGGGGGCCTACAATGAGCAGTTCTTC.

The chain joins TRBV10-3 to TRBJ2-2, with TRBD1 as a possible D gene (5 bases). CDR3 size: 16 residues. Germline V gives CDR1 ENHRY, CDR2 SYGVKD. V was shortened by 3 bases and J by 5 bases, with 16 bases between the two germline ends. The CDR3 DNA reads TGTGCCATCAGTGAAAGTGGGGCGCAGAATACCGGGGAGCTGTTTTTT. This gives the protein CAISESGAQNTGELFF.